These 7 T cell receptor beta chains share one sample of origin, sequenced in a study of high-grade serous ovarian cancer treatment subgroups. Tumor tissue was taken before any definitive surgery or chemotherapy was given. Using immunoSEQ multiplex PCR, the repertoire was profiled, and TCRdb retains in-frame clones only, with some absent. The sample holds approximately 40,000 clones, 79% seen once. The material sequenced was tumor tissue. These receptors originate from a human donor with high-grade serous ovarian cancer.

The chain uses TRBV7-2 and TRBJ2-5; D is ambiguous. This CDR3 is built from 14 residues. Germline CDR1 is SGHTA and CDR2 is FQGNSA. V lost 4 bases, J lost 5 bases, and 14 bases lay in between. DNA of the CDR3: TGTGCCAGCAGCTCCCCCCCGGGTCAGGAGACCCAGTACTTC. Encoded protein: CASSSPPGQETQYF.

V usage is TRBV20-1 and J usage is TRBJ2-7; D gene unclear. Germline assignment: CDR1 DFQATT and CDR2 SNEGSKA (reference sequence). The V end was cut by 1 base, the J end by 6 bases, with 7 bases between. The CDR3 is 11 amino acids. CDR3 nucleotides: TGCAGTGCTAGAGGCGCAGGCGAGCAGTACTTC. Its protein product is CSARGAGEQYF.

This clone showed up just once. V usage is TRBV7-9 and J usage is TRBJ2-1; tentative D call: TRBD2 (6 bases). Trimming shortened V by 5 bases and J by 5 bases, and 19 bases separated the two germline ends. From germline, CDR1 is SEHNR and CDR2 FQNEAQ (reference sequence). The CDR3 totals 16 residues. The CDR3 sequence is CASSPLERAIDNEQFF. The CDR3 DNA is TGTGCCAGCAGCCCCCTCGAGCGGGCCATTGACAATGAGCAGTTCTTC. The entire variable domain, with the rest obtained from reference TRBV7-9 and TRBJ2-1, is as follows: DTGVSQNPRHKITKRGQNVTFRCDPISEHNRLYWYRQTLGQGPEFLTYFQNEAQLEKSRLLSDRFSAERPKGSFSTLEIQRTEQGDSAMYLCASSPLERAIDNEQFFGPGTRLTVL.

J is TRBJ1-1 and V is TRBV4-1; tentatively, D is TRBD1 (6 bases). Germline assignment: CDR1 MGHRA and CDR2 YSYEKL. The CDR3 loop spans 14 amino acids. V was trimmed by 4 bases and J by 3 bases, leaving 12 bases between them. The CDR3 region is CASSPRGGDTEAFF. CDR3 nucleotide sequence: TGCGCCAGCAGCCCCAGGGGAGGGGACACTGAAGCTTTCTTT.

This clone was seen just once. This chain joins TRBV5-1 and TRBJ2-7; TRBD2 might be the D (6 bases). Deletions cut 0 bases from V and 2 bases from J, with 12 bases between. Germline values: CDR1 SGHRS, CDR2 YFSETQ. This CDR3 is 15 amino acids long. The CDR3 nucleotides read TGCGCCAGCAGCTTGGATCGGGGGTTCACCTACGAGCAGTACTTC. Protein product: CASSLDRGFTYEQYF.

V is TRBV15 and J is TRBJ2-7, with D perhaps given as TRBD1 or TRBD2 (5 bases each). This CDR3 is built from 16 residues. CDR1 LNHNV and CDR2 YYDKDF come from the germline V gene (reference sequence). V was shortened by 1 base and J by 2 bases, with 15 bases between the two germline ends. DNA for the CDR3: TGTGCCACCAGCAGAGGAGGGGCTAGCTGGACCTACGAGCAGTACTTC. Protein sequence: CATSRGGASWTYEQYF.

This clone was observed a single time. DNA of the CDR3: TGTGCCAGCAAAGGGTCCCCGAACACTGAAGCTTTCTTT. Residues: CASKGSPNTEAFF. J is TRBJ1-1 and V is TRBV6-5; no definite D call. CDR3 size: 13 residues. Trimming stripped 7 bases from V and 1 base from J, with 10 bases between. CDR1 and CDR2 from the germline V gene are MNHEY and SVGAGI.